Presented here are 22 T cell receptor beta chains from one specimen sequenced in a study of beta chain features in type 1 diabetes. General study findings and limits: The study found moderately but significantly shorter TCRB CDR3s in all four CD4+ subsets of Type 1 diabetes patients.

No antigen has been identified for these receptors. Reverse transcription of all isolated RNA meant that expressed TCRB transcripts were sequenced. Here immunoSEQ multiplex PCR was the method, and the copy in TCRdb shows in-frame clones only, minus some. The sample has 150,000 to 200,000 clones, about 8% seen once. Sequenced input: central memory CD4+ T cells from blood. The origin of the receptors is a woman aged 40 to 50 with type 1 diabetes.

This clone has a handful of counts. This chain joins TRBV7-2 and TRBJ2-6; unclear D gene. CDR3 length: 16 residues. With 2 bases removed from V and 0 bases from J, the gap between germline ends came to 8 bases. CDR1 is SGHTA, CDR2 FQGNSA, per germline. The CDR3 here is CASSLISGSGANVLTF. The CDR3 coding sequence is TGTGCCAGCAGCTTAATCTCCGGCTCTGGGGCCAACGTCCTGACTTTC.

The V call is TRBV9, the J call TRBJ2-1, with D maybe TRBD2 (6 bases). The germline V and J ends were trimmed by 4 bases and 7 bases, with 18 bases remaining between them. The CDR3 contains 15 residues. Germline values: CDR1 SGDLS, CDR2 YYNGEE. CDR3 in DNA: TGTGCCAGCAGCCCCTATCGGGAGCAGATTAATGAGCAGTTCTTC. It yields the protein CASSPYREQINEQFF. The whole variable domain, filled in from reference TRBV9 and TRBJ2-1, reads DSGVTQTPKHLITATGQRVTLRCSPRSGDLSVYWYQQSLDQGLQFLIQYYNGEERAKGNILERFSAQQFPDLHSELNLSSLELGDSALYFCASSPYREQINEQFFGPGTRLTVL.

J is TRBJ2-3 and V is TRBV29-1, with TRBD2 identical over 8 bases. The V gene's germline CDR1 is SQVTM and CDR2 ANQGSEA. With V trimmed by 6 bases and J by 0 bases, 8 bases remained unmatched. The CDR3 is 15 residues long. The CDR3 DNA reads TGCAGCGTACCCACAGCGGGGGTAAGCACAGATACGCAGTATTTT. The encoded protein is CSVPTAGVSTDTQYF.

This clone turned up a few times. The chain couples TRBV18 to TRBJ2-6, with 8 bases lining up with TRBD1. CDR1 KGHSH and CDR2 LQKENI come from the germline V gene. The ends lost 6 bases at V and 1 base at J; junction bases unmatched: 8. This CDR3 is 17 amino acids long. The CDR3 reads CASSIGQGLSGANVLTF. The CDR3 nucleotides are TGTGCCAGCTCGATCGGACAGGGTCTTTCTGGGGCCAACGTCCTGACTTTC.

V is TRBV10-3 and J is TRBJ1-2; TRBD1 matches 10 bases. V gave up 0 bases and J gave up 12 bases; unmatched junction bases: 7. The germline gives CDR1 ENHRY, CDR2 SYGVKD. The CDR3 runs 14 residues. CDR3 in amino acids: CAISESSTGGADTF. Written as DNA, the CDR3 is TGTGCCATCAGTGAGTCCTCGACAGGGGGCGCGGACACCTTC.

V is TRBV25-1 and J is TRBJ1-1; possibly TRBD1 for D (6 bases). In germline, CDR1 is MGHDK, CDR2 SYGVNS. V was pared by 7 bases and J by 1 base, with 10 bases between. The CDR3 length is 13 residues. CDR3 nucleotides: TGTGCCAGCAATCTACAGGGGAACACTGAAGCTTTCTTT. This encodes CASNLQGNTEAFF.

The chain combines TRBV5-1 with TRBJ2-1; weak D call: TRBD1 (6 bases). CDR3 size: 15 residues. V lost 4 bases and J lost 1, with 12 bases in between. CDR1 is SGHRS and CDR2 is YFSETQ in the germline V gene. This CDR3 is CASSPQGESYNEQFF. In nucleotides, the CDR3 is TGCGCCAGCAGCCCACAGGGAGAATCCTACAATGAGCAGTTCTTC.

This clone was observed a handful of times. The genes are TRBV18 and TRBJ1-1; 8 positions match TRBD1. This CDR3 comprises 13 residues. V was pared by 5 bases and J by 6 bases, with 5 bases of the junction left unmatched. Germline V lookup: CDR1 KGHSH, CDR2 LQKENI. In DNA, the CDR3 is TGTGCCAGCTCATCTGGGACAGGCGCTGAAGCTTTCTTT. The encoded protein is CASSSGTGAEAFF.

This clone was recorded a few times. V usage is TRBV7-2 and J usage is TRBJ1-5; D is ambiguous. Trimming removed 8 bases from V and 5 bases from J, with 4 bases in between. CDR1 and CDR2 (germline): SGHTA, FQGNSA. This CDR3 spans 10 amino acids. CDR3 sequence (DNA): TGTGCCAGCTCAGATCAGCCCCAGCATTTT. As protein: CASSDQPQHF.

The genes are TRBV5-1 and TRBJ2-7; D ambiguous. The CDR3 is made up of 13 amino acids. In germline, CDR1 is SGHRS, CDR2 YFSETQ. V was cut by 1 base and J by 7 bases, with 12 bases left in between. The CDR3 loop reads CASSLIVSEEQYF. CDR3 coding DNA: TGCGCCAGCAGCTTGATAGTAAGCGAGGAGCAGTACTTC.

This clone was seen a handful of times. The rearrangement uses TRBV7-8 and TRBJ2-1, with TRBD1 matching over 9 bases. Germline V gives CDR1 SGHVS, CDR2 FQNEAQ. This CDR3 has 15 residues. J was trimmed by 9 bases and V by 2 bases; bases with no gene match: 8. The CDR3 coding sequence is TGTGCCAGCAGCTTAATGGGACAGGGCAGGAGTGAGCAGTTCTTC. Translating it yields CASSLMGQGRSEQFF.

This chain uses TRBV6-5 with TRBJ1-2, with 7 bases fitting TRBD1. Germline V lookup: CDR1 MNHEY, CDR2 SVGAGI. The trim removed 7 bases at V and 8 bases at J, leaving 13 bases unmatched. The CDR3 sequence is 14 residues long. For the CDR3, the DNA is TGTGCCAGCACCTCCCCGGACAGGTCGCGAGGCTACACCTTC. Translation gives CASTSPDRSRGYTF.

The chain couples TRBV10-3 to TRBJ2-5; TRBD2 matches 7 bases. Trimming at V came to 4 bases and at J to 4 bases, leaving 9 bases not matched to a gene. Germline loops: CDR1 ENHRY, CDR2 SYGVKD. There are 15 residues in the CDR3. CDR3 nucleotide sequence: TGTGCCATCAGTGCGGGAGGTGGAGGCGGAGAGACCCAGTACTTC. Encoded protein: CAISAGGGGGETQYF.

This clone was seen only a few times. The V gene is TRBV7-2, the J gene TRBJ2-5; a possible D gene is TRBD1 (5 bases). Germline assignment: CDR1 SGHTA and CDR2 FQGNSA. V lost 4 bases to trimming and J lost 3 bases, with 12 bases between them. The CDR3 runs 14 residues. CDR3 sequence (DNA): TGTGCCAGCAGCTACCGACAGCGCGAAGAGACCCAGTACTTC. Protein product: CASSYRQREETQYF.

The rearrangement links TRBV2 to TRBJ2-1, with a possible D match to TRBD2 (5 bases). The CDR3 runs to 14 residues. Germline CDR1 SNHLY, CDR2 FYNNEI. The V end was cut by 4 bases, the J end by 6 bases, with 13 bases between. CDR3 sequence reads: CASSAVAGGNEQFF. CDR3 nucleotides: TGTGCCAGCAGTGCCGTTGCGGGTGGCAATGAGCAGTTCTTC.

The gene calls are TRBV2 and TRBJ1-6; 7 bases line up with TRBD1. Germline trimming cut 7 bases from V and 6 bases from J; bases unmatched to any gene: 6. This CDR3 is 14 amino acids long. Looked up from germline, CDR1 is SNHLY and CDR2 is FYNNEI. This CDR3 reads CASTGTVTNSPLHF. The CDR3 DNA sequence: TGTGCCAGCACGGGGACAGTAACTAATTCACCCCTCCACTTT.

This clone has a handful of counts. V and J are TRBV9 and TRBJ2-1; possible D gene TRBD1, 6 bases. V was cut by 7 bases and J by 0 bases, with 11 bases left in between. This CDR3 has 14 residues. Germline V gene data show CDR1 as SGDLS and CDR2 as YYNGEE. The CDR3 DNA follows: TGTGCCAGCGGGCAGGGGAGCTCCTACAATGAGCAGTTCTTC. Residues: CASGQGSSYNEQFF.

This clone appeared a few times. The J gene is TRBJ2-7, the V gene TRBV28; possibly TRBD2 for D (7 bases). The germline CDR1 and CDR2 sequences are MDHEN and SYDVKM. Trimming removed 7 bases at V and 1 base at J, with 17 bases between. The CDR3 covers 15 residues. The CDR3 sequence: CASTRGGGASYEQYF. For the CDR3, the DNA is TGTGCCAGCACAAGGGGCGGGGGCGCATCCTACGAGCAGTACTTC.

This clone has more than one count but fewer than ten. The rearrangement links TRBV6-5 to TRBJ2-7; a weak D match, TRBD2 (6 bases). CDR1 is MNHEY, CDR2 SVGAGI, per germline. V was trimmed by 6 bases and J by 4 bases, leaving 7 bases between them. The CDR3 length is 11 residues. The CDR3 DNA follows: TGTGCCAGCAGGACTAGATACGAGCAGTACTTC. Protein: CASRTRYEQYF.

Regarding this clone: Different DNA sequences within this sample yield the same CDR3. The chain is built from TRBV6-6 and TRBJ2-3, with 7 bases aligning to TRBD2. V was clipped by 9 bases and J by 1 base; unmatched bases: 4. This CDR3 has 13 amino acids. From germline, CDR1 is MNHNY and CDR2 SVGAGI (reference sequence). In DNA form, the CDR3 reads TGTGCCAGTTTGGGGGGGGGCACAGATACGCAGTATTTT. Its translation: CASLGGGTDTQYF.

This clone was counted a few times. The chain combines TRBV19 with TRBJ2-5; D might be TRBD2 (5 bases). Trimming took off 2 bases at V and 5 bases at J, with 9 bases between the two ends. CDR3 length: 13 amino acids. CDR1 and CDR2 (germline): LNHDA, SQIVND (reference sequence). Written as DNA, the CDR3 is TGTGCCAGTAGTATAAGCTGGGAGGAGACCCAGTACTTC. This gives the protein CASSISWEETQYF. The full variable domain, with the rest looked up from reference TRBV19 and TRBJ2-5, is DGGITQSPKYLFRKEGQNVTLSCEQNLNHDAMYWYRQDPGQGLRLIYYSQIVNDFQKGDIAEGYSVSREKKESFPLTVTSAQKNPTAFYLCASSISWEETQYFGPGTRLLVL.

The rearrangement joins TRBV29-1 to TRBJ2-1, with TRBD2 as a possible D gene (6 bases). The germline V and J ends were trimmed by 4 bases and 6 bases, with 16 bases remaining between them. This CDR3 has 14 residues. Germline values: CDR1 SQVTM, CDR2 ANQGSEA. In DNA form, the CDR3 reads TGCAGCGTTGTTCGGGTGGGACTGGGCAATGAGCAGTTCTTC. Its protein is CSVVRVGLGNEQFF.